A selection of T cell receptor beta chains follows, all from one sample in a study of cytomegalovirus exposure and HLA in healthy donors. Libraries were prepared by immunoSEQ multiplex PCR; TCRdb keeps only in-frame clonotypes and omits some of them. The sample records roughly 200,000 clones, about 80% being singletons. Specimen: PBMCs. These receptors all come from a woman aged 25 to 45 in good health and CMV-seropositive. The CDR3 runs from the conserved cysteine through the conserved F or W. A D gene is named only where the DNA matches it firmly. Expanded clones get a size class; other rows say once, few or many, or leave the size out.

TRBJ1-2 | - | TRBV5-4 | TRBD1 | CASSRGTGDGYTF | TGTGCCAGCAGCAGAGGGACAGGGGATGGCTACACCTTC
TRBJ2-1 | - | TRBV6-5 | - | CASSYSGAVGQFF | TGTGCCAGCAGTTACTCCGGAGCTGTGGGGCAGTTCTTC
TRBJ2-5 | - | TRBV5-4 | TRBD1 | CASSRVPGGGETQYF | TGTGCCAGCAGCAGGGTCCCAGGGGGCGGCGAGACCCAGTACTTC
TRBJ2-7 | - | TRBV6-5 | TRBD2 | CASRGLAGGTYEQYF | TGTGCCAGCAGGGGACTAGCGGGAGGGACGTACGAGCAGTACTTC
TRBJ2-7 | - | TRBV19 | TRBD1 | CASSTRTGSSYEQYF | TGTGCCAGTAGTACCCGGACAGGAAGCTCCTACGAGCAGTACTTC
TRBJ2-3 | - | TRBV5-6 | TRBD2 | CASSPVGSGGTDTQYF | TGTGCCAGCAGCCCGGTCGGTAGCGGGGGTACAGATACGCAGTATTTT
TRBJ2-3 | - | TRBV25-1 | TRBD2 | CASRLAGVTDTQYF | TGTGCCAGCAGGTTAGCGGGGGTCACAGATACGCAGTATTTT
TRBJ1-2 | few | TRBV28 | - | CASSLWGSGTVGGYTF | TGTGCCAGCAGTTTATGGGGGTCCGGGACTGTGGGGGGCTACACCTTC
TRBJ1-2 | - | TRBV11-2 | TRBD1 | CASSHYDRGKANYGYTF | TGTGCCAGCAGCCACTACGACAGGGGGAAGGCTAACTATGGCTACACCTTC
TRBJ1-5 | - | TRBV28 | - | CASSWSGEAQPQHF | TGTGCCAGCAGTTGGTCCGGTGAGGCCCAGCCCCAGCATTTT
TRBJ1-1 | - | TRBV11-3 | - | CASSQSPGEGNTEAFF | TGTGCCAGCAGCCAATCACCGGGAGAGGGAAACACTGAAGCTTTCTTT
TRBJ1-2 | few | TRBV27 | - | CASSPSSGEGYGYTF | TGTGCCAGCAGTCCTTCATCAGGGGAAGGGTATGGCTACACCTTC
TRBJ2-7 | - | TRBV7-2 | - | CASSQTSSSYEQYF | TGTGCCAGCAGCCAAACTAGTAGCTCCTACGAGCAGTACTTC
TRBJ1-6 | - | TRBV6-1 | - | CASSAGPYNSPLHF | TGTGCCAGCTCGGCAGGGCCTTATAATTCACCCCTCCACTTT
TRBJ2-1 | once | TRBV4-3 | - | CASSQRGAAYNEQFF | TGCGCCAGCAGCCAAAGGGGCGCGGCTTACAATGAGCAGTTCTTC
TRBJ2-5 | - | TRBV4-1 | - | CASSPSLQETQYF | TGCGCCAGCAGCCCTTCCTTACAAGAGACCCAGTACTTC
TRBJ1-1 | - | TRBV4-1 | - | CASSQFMNTEAFF | TGCGCCAGCAGCCAGTTTATGAACACTGAAGCTTTCTTT
TRBJ2-1 | - | TRBV18 | TRBD1 | CASSAGQGNGNEQFF | TGTGCCAGCTCAGCCGGACAGGGGAACGGCAATGAGCAGTTCTTC
TRBJ2-2 | once | TRBV7-9 | - | CASSLPLGTGELFF | TGTGCCAGCAGCTTACCCCTAGGCACCGGGGAGCTGTTTTTT
TRBJ2-5 | - | TRBV18 | TRBD1 | CASSQTGPQETQYF | TGTGCCAGCTCACAGACAGGGCCTCAAGAGACCCAGTACTTC
TRBJ2-7 | - | TRBV5-1 | - | CASNRQYF | TGCGCCAGCAACAGGCAGTACTTC
TRBJ2-3 | - | TRBV7-9 | TRBD2 | CASSPGLGVDTQYF | TGTGCCAGCAGCCCCGGACTAGGTGTTGATACGCAGTATTTT
TRBJ2-7 | - | TRBV4-2 | TRBD2 | CASSQEGLAYEQYF | TGTGCCAGCAGCCAAGAGGGACTAGCGTACGAGCAGTACTTC
TRBJ1-4 | - | TRBV29-1 | - | CSVARGGEKLFF | TGCAGCGTTGCCAGGGGCGGTGAAAAACTGTTTTTT
TRBJ1-5 | - | TRBV29-1 | - | CSFGDHSNQPQHF | TGCAGCTTCGGAGATCATAGCAATCAGCCCCAGCATTTT
TRBJ2-1 | - | TRBV11-3 | TRBD2 | CASSSLAGAYNEQFF | TGTGCCAGCAGCTCCCTAGCGGGAGCCTACAATGAGCAGTTCTTC
TRBJ2-3 | - | TRBV19 | - | CASTQRGFPSTDTQYF | TGTGCCAGTACCCAGAGGGGGTTTCCTAGCACAGATACGCAGTATTTT
TRBJ2-1 | - | TRBV7-9 | TRBD2 | CASSKTSSGINEQFF | TGTGCCAGCAGCAAGACCTCTAGCGGGATAAATGAGCAGTTCTTC
TRBJ1-3 | - | TRBV19 | TRBD1 | CASSRGLFGNTIYF | TGTGCCAGTAGCAGGGGGCTCTTTGGAAACACCATATATTTT
TRBJ2-7 | few | TRBV7-2 | - | CASREGLYEQYF | TGTGCCAGCAGAGAGGGTTTGTACGAGCAGTACTTC
TRBJ1-2 | once | TRBV5-4 | - | CASSFWGGNGYTF | TGTGCCAGCAGCTTTTGGGGAGGTAATGGCTACACCTTC
TRBJ2-1 | - | TRBV15 | - | CATSRDQGNEQFF | TGTGCCACCAGCAGAGATCAGGGCAATGAGCAGTTCTTC
TRBJ2-1 | - | TRBV2 | TRBD2 | CASSEAGLAGPSSYNEQFF | TGTGCCAGCAGTGAAGCGGGACTAGCGGGGCCGAGCTCCTACAATGAGCAGTTCTTC
TRBJ1-2 | - | TRBV9 | - | CASSAPSGYGYTF | TGTGCCAGCAGCGCCCCTTCGGGGTATGGCTACACCTTC
TRBJ1-5 | - | TRBV13 | TRBD1 | CASSQGGGSNQPQHF | TGTGCCAGCAGCCAAGGGGGCGGGAGCAATCAGCCCCAGCATTTT
TRBJ2-3 | once | TRBV7-9 | - | CATVPGLPSTDTQYF | TGTGCCACCGTTCCGGGACTCCCTAGCACAGATACGCAGTATTTT
TRBJ2-7 | - | TRBV18 | TRBD2 | CASSPQRELSYEQYF | TGTGCCAGCTCACCTCAGCGGGAACTTTCCTACGAGCAGTACTTC
TRBJ2-2 | once | TRBV5-5 | - | CASSPGSGSQRRELFF | TGTGCCAGCAGCCCGGGGAGCGGGTCCCAACGACGGGAGCTGTTTTTT
TRBJ2-3 | few | TRBV27 | - | CASKASGSAQYF | TGTGCCAGCAAGGCATCGGGTAGCGCGCAGTATTTT
TRBJ2-6 | - | TRBV14 | - | CASSRTGSGANVLTF | TGTGCCAGCAGCCGAACGGGTTCTGGGGCCAACGTCCTGACTTTC
TRBJ2-2 | - | TRBV11-2 | TRBD2 | CASSHSGRSTGELFF | TGTGCCAGCAGCCATAGCGGGAGGAGCACCGGGGAGCTGTTTTTT
TRBJ2-1 | - | TRBV5-1 | TRBD2 | CASSKRESWNEQFF | TGCGCCAGCAGCAAGCGGGAGTCATGGAATGAGCAGTTCTTC
TRBJ2-7 | - | TRBV20-1 | - | CSAIQSYEQYF | TGCAGTGCTATTCAGTCCTACGAGCAGTACTTC
TRBJ1-1 | - | TRBV9 | TRBD1 | CASSAGGQGIFTEAFF | TGTGCCAGCAGCGCTGGGGGACAGGGGATTTTTACTGAAGCTTTCTTT
TRBJ1-4 | - | TRBV30 | - | CAWSAHEGGDFNEKLFF | TGTGCCTGGAGTGCCCACGAGGGGGGGGATTTTAATGAAAAACTGTTTTTT
TRBJ2-7 | - | TRBV5-1 | TRBD1 | CASSLRQGAGEQYF | TGCGCCAGCAGCTTGCGGCAGGGGGCGGGGGAGCAGTACTTC
TRBJ1-2 | few | TRBV7-9 | TRBD1 | CASSSGQEVEGYTF | TGTGCCAGCAGCTCCGGACAGGAAGTAGAGGGCTACACCTTC
TRBJ1-1 | - | TRBV19 | - | CASSISSGVEAFF | TGTGCCAGTAGTATATCGTCCGGGGTGGAAGCTTTCTTT
TRBJ1-5 | once | TRBV21-1 | - | CARAGPQHF | TGTGCCAGGGCGGGACCCCAGCATTTT
TRBJ1-5 | few | TRBV27 | TRBD1 | CASSLSGDRGWNQPQHF | TGTGCCAGCAGTTTATCGGGGGACAGGGGATGGAATCAGCCCCAGCATTTT
TRBJ2-1 | - | TRBV30 | - | CACKGDSYNEQFF | TGTGCCTGTAAAGGGGACTCCTACAATGAGCAGTTCTTC
TRBJ2-3 | few | TRBV5-1 | - | CASSKGEGLSTDTQYF | TGCGCCAGCAGCAAGGGGGAGGGCCTTAGCACAGATACGCAGTATTTT
TRBJ1-2 | - | TRBV7-9 | - | CASGQGYGYTF | TGTGCCAGCGGGCAGGGCTATGGCTACACCTTC
TRBJ1-3 | - | TRBV12-5 | - | CASGPKGAPGNTIYF | TGTGCTAGTGGCCCCAAAGGGGCTCCAGGAAACACCATATATTTT
TRBJ1-1 | - | TRBV27 | - | CASSFRGGHSEAFF | TGTGCCAGCAGTTTTCGGGGGGGTCATAGCGAAGCTTTCTTT
TRBJ1-1 | - | TRBV7-6 | TRBD1 | CASSLGPGGMNTEAFF | TGTGCCAGCAGCTTGGGTCCAGGGGGGATGAACACTGAAGCTTTCTTT
TRBJ2-1 | - | TRBV10-3 | TRBD2 | CAINPGLGVHNEQFF | TGTGCCATCAACCCCGGACTAGGGGTCCACAATGAGCAGTTCTTC
TRBJ1-1 | once | TRBV4-2 | - | CASSQDDSNTEAFF | TGTGCCAGCAGCCAAGATGACAGCAACACTGAAGCTTTCTTT
TRBJ1-2 | - | TRBV11-2 | TRBD1 | CASSLTGTAHGYTF | TGTGCCAGCAGCTTGACCGGGACAGCCCATGGCTACACCTTC
TRBJ1-1 | - | TRBV19 | - | CASSIQGLNTEAFF | TGTGCCAGTAGTATCCAGGGTTTAAACACTGAAGCTTTCTTT